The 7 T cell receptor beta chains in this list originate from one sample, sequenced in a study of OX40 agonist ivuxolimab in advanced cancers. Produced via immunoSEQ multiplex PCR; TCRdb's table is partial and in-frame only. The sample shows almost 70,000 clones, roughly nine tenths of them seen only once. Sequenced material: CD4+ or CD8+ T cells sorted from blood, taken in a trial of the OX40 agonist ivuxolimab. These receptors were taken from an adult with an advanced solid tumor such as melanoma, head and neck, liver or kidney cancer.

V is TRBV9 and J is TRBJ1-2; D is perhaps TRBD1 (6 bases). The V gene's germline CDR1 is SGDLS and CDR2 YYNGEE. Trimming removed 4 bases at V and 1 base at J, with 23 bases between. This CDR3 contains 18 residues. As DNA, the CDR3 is TGTGCCAGCAGCCCGAGGGAAGGGGGAGGGGTACTTAACTATGGCTACACCTTC. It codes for CASSPREGGGVLNYGYTF. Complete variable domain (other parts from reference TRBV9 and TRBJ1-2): DSGVTQTPKHLITATGQRVTLRCSPRSGDLSVYWYQQSLDQGLQFLIQYYNGEERAKGNILERFSAQQFPDLHSELNLSSLELGDSALYFCASSPREGGGVLNYGYTFGSGTRLTVV.

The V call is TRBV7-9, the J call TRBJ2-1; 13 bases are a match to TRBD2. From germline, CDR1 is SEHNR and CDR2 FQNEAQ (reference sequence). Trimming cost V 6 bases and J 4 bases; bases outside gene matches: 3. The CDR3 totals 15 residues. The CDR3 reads CASRRTSGGYNEQFF. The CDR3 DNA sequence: TGTGCCAGCAGGCGGACTAGCGGGGGATACAATGAGCAGTTCTTC. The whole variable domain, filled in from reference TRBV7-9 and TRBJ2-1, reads DTGVSQNPRHKITKRGQNVTFRCDPISEHNRLYWYRQTLGQGPEFLTYFQNEAQLEKSRLLSDRFSAERPKGSFSTLEIQRTEQGDSAMYLCASRRTSGGYNEQFFGPGTRLTVL.

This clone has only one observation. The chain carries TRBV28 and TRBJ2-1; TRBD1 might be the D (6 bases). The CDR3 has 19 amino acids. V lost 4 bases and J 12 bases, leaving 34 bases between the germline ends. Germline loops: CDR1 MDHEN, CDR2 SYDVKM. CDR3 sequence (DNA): TGTGCCAGCAGTTCCGATTACTCGGGCCAAACAGGGCGCTATGGGTGGCAGTTCTTC. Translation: CASSSDYSGQTGRYGWQFF. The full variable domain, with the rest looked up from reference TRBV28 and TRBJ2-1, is DVKVTQSSRYLVKRTGEKVFLECVQDMDHENMFWYRQDPGLGLRLIYFSYDVKMKEKGDIPEGYSVSREKKERFSLILESASTNQTSMYLCASSSDYSGQTGRYGWQFFGPGTRLTVL.

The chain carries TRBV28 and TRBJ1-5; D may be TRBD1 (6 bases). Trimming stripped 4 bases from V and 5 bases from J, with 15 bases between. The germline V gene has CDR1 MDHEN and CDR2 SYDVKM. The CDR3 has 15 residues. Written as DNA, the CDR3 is TGTGCCAGCAGTTCGGGTGGGGGGCTCTATCAGCCCCAGCATTTT. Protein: CASSSGGGLYQPQHF.

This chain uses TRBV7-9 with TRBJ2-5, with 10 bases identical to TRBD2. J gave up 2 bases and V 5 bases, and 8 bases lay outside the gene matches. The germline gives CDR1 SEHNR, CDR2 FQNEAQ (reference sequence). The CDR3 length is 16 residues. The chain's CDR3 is CASSPGAGGTQETQYF. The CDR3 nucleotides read TGTGCCAGCAGCCCCGGAGCGGGAGGGACTCAAGAGACCCAGTACTTC.

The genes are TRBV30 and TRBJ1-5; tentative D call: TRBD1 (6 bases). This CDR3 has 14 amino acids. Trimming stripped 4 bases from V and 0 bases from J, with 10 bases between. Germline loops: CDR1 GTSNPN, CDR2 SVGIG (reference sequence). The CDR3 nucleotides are TGTGCCTGGACAACAGGGAATAGCAATCAGCCCCAGCATTTT. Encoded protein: CAWTTGNSNQPQHF.

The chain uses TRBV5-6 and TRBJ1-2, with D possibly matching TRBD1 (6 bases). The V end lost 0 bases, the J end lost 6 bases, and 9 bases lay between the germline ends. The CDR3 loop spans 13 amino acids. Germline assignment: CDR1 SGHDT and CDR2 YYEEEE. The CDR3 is CASSLVAGDGYTF. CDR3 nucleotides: TGTGCCAGCAGCTTGGTGGCAGGGGATGGCTACACCTTC.